The 32 T cell receptor beta chains below come from one sample, sequenced in a study of beta chain features in type 1 diabetes (dated by TCRdb to about 2018). Their antigens are not known. The library was made by the immunoSEQ multiplex PCR assay. The entire isolated RNA was reverse transcribed using the High Capacity cDNA Reverse Transcription Kit, and thus expressed TCRB transcripts were sequenced. In its TCRdb copy, this immuneACCESS table keeps in-frame sequences only and misses some clones. Where compared with another copy, unresolved V genes explain less than half of these, and the others have no known cause. The sample includes 300,000 to 400,000 clones, with over 7% observed a single time. Together, the top ten hold 0.9% to 1.1% of the sample. General conclusions and limits of the study: A moderate but significant shortening of TCRB CDR3 length was observed in type 1 diabetes patients in all four CD4+ subsets.

The sequencing input was central memory CD4+ T cells from blood. Source of these receptors: a man between 25 and 39 years old with type 1 diabetes.

V usage is TRBV28 and J usage is TRBJ2-7; D tentatively reads TRBD1 or TRBD2 (5 bases each). The V gene lost 6 bases and the J gene lost 4 bases, with 19 bases spanning the gap. This CDR3 contains 15 residues. Per germline, CDR1 MDHEN and CDR2 SYDVKM. The CDR3 reads CASSSPGRPIYEQYF. For the CDR3, the DNA is TGTGCCAGCAGCTCCCCGGGACGGCCGATATACGAGCAGTACTTC.

This chain joins TRBV27 and TRBJ2-6; D not resolved. Germline values: CDR1 MNHEY, CDR2 SMNVEV (reference sequence). The CDR3 runs to 15 residues. V lost 6 bases and J lost 1, with 10 bases in between. The CDR3 nucleotides are TGTGCCAGCAGCCATTGGGGATCTGGGGCCAACGTCCTGACTTTC. Amino acids: CASSHWGSGANVLTF.

This clone was seen a few times. The same CDR3 is also encoded by other DNA sequences in this sample. V usage is TRBV4-3 and J usage is TRBJ1-2; the D is unclear. The CDR3 length is 13 residues. The germline V gene encodes CDR1 LGHNA and CDR2 YSLEER. Deletions cut 0 bases from V and 4 bases from J, with 6 bases between. The CDR3 sequence is CASSQDKAYGYTF. The DNA for the CDR3 is TGCGCCAGCAGCCAAGATAAGGCCTATGGCTACACCTTC.

This clone was recorded at least ten times. The chain employs TRBV9 and TRBJ2-7, with D unresolved. The CDR3 runs to 13 residues. The germline V gene encodes CDR1 SGDLS and CDR2 YYNGEE. Trimming took 0 bases from V and 3 from J, leaving 7 bases between them. Here the CDR3 reads CASSVGINYEQYF. The DNA for the CDR3 is TGTGCCAGCAGCGTAGGAATTAACTACGAGCAGTACTTC.

The J gene is TRBJ1-6, the V gene TRBV19; D is possibly TRBD1 (6 bases). V was pared by 5 bases and J by 7 bases, with 18 bases between. Germline V lookup: CDR1 LNHDA, CDR2 SQIVND (reference sequence). CDR3 length: 16 amino acids. Here the CDR3 reads CASSSQKTGGNSPLHF. The CDR3, as DNA: TGTGCCAGTAGTTCCCAGAAGACAGGCGGGAATTCACCCCTCCACTTT.

In this sample, this clone turned up a few times. The gene calls are TRBV30 and TRBJ1-2; 9 bases line up with TRBD1. The germline CDR1 and CDR2 sequences are GTSNPN and SVGIG (reference sequence). Trimming took 5 bases from V and 0 from J; bases not matched to a gene: 7. The CDR3 runs to 15 residues. CDR3 residues: CAWDRGSPPNYGYTF. CDR3 DNA: TGTGCCTGGGACAGGGGGTCTCCCCCTAACTATGGCTACACCTTC. The variable domain in full, with the rest retrieved from reference TRBV30 and TRBJ1-2, is SQTIHQWPATLVQPVGSPLSLECTVEGTSNPNLYWYRQAAGRGLQLLFYSVGIGQISSEVPQNLSASRPQDRQFILSSKKLLLSDSGFYLCAWDRGSPPNYGYTFGSGTRLTVV.

This chain connects TRBV9 to TRBJ2-3; 8 bases are a match to TRBD2. The length of the CDR3 is 14 residues. Germline loops: CDR1 SGDLS, CDR2 YYNGEE. The V and J ends lost 4 bases and 5 bases, in that order; junction bases with no gene match: 6. The CDR3 bases are TGTGCCAGCAGCCCCGGGGGGGTACAAGATACGCAGTATTTT. Encoded protein: CASSPGGVQDTQYF. Complete variable domain (other parts from reference TRBV9 and TRBJ2-3): DSGVTQTPKHLITATGQRVTLRCSPRSGDLSVYWYQQSLDQGLQFLIQYYNGEERAKGNILERFSAQQFPDLHSELNLSSLELGDSALYFCASSPGGVQDTQYFGPGTRLTVL.

This clone has just a few counts. The rearrangement joins TRBV6-6 to TRBJ1-4; D is undetermined. Trimming took 6 bases from V and 6 from J, leaving 2 bases between them. The CDR3 covers 10 residues. The germline CDR1 and CDR2 sequences are MNHNY and SVGAGI (reference sequence). The CDR3 spells CASRDEKLFF. The DNA of the CDR3 is TGTGCCAGCAGAGATGAAAAACTGTTTTTT.

Regarding this clone: The same CDR3 can be traced to other DNA sequences in this sample. The chain is built from TRBV29-1 and TRBJ2-1; no clear D gene. Germline CDR1 reads SQVTM; CDR2 reads ANQGSEA. With 7 bases removed from V and 0 bases from J, the gap between germline ends came to 7 bases. CDR3 size: 12 residues. The CDR3 is CSGASSYNEQFF. CDR3 sequence (DNA): TGCAGCGGCGCTTCCTCCTACAATGAGCAGTTCTTC.

This clone has more than one count but fewer than ten. The rearrangement links TRBV7-2 to TRBJ2-7; no clear D gene. CDR1 and CDR2 (germline): SGHTA, FQGNSA. The CDR3 contains 13 residues. V lost 3 bases, J lost 2 bases, and 8 bases lay in between. CDR3 residues: CASSFNDPYEQYF. CDR3 DNA: TGTGCCAGCAGCTTTAACGACCCCTACGAGCAGTACTTC.

A few counts support this clone. The J gene is TRBJ2-1, the V gene TRBV5-1; D unclear. Germline V gene data show CDR1 as SGHRS and CDR2 as YFSETQ. Trimming removed 4 bases at V and 11 bases at J, with 22 bases between. The CDR3 extends over 15 amino acids. This CDR3 reads CASSPQYDGPPKQFF. Here the CDR3 DNA reads TGCGCCAGCAGCCCACAGTATGATGGACCCCCCAAGCAGTTCTTC.

The V call is TRBV28, the J call TRBJ1-3; 7 bases agree with TRBD1. CDR1 is MDHEN, CDR2 SYDVKM, per germline. Losses at the gene ends were 6 bases for V and 1 base for J; bases not matched to a gene: 3. There are 14 residues in the CDR3. CDR3 residues: CASRLTGSGNTIYF. DNA of the CDR3: TGTGCCAGCAGACTGACAGGGTCTGGAAACACCATATATTTT.

This clone was detected only a few times. The rearrangement uses TRBV9 and TRBJ2-3; D call uncertain. Germline CDR1 is SGDLS and CDR2 is YYNGEE. The ends were cut back, 0 bases at V and 3 bases at J, with 11 bases in the middle. This CDR3 is 15 amino acids long. This CDR3 reads CASSVVGEYTDTQYF. The CDR3 nucleotides are TGTGCCAGCAGCGTAGTAGGAGAGTATACAGATACGCAGTATTTT.

This chain uses TRBV7-2 with TRBJ2-7; D might be TRBD1 (6 bases). The CDR3 consists of 13 residues. Germline-derived CDR1 and CDR2 are SGHTA and FQGNSA. Trimming took 2 bases from V and 3 from J, leaving 8 bases between them. The CDR3 nucleotides are TGTGCCAGCAGCTTAAACAGGGACTACGAGCAGTACTTC. This translates into CASSLNRDYEQYF.

The rearrangement uses TRBV19 and TRBJ1-1; D is unresolved. V gave up 4 bases and J gave up 0 bases, with 12 bases separating them. This CDR3 has 15 residues. Looked up from germline, CDR1 is LNHDA and CDR2 is SQIVND (reference sequence). CDR3 nucleotide sequence: TGTGCCAGTAGTAAGACGGTAGGCATGAACACTGAAGCTTTCTTT. It specifies CASSKTVGMNTEAFF.

The chain carries TRBV5-1 and TRBJ2-3, with D possibly being TRBD2 (5 bases). CDR3 length equals 15 residues. V shed 0 bases and J shed 2 bases, with 10 bases lying between them. Looked up from germline, CDR1 is SGHRS and CDR2 is YFSETQ. The CDR3 sequence is CASSLGAGDTDTQYF. The CDR3 coding sequence is TGCGCCAGCAGCTTGGGGGCCGGGGACACAGATACGCAGTATTTT. The full variable domain, in which reference TRBV5-1 and TRBJ2-3 provide the parts outside the CDR3, is KAGVTQTPRYLIKTRGQQVTLSCSPISGHRSVSWYQQTPGQGLQFLFEYFSETQRNKGNFPGRFSGRQFSNSRSEMNVSTLELGDSALYLCASSLGAGDTDTQYFGPGTRLTVL.

There are a few counts of this clone. CDR3 region: CASSLAGLNNYNEQFF. DNA for the CDR3: TGTGCCAGCAGCTTAGCGGGACTAAACAACTACAATGAGCAGTTCTTC. The chain is built from TRBV7-2 and TRBJ2-1, with 7 positions matching TRBD2. V gave up 0 bases and J gave up 3 bases; unmatched junction bases: 5. The length of the CDR3 is 16 residues. Germline CDR1 is SGHTA and CDR2 is FQGNSA. Full variable domain (rest looked up from reference TRBV7-2 and TRBJ2-1): GAGVSQSPSNKVTEKGKDVELRCDPISGHTALYWYRQSLGQGLEFLIYFQGNSAPDKSGLPSDRFSAERTGGSVSTLTIQRTQQEDSAVYLCASSLAGLNNYNEQFFGPGTRLTVL.

This clone appeared a few times. The sample has other DNA sequences that encode this CDR3 too. The chain carries TRBV7-2 and TRBJ2-3; D not certain. The CDR3 has 12 residues. Deletions cut 5 bases from V and 2 bases from J, with 5 bases between. Looked up from germline, CDR1 is SGHTA and CDR2 is FQGNSA. The CDR3 protein is CASSPTTDTQYF. The CDR3 DNA follows: TGTGCCAGCAGCCCTACCACAGATACGCAGTATTTT.

This chain joins TRBV6-5 and TRBJ2-1; possible D gene TRBD1, 6 bases. The CDR3 runs 15 residues. Germline V gives CDR1 MNHEY, CDR2 SVGAGI. V was cut by 6 bases and J by 0 bases, with 12 bases left in between. CDR3 loop: CASSYRVSSYNEQFF. The CDR3 DNA is TGTGCCAGCAGCTACAGGGTTAGCTCCTACAATGAGCAGTTCTTC.

This clone was detected only a few times. The chain is built from TRBV20-1 and TRBJ2-1, with no clear D. Deletions cut 6 bases from V and 3 bases from J, with 6 bases between. The CDR3 length is 11 residues. Germline V CDR1 and CDR2: DFQATT, SNEGSKA (reference sequence). CDR3 region: CSAHDYNEQFF. CDR3 sequence (DNA): TGCAGTGCCCATGACTACAATGAGCAGTTCTTC.

This clone has a handful of counts. V gene TRBV19 combines with J gene TRBJ1-1; 7 nucleotides match TRBD1. The CDR3 length is 14 residues. Losses at the gene ends were 3 bases for V and 7 bases for J; bases not matched to a gene: 8. Per germline, CDR1 LNHDA and CDR2 SQIVND (reference sequence). This CDR3 is CASSIRDSQFEAFF. CDR3 in DNA: TGTGCCAGTAGTATCCGGGACAGCCAGTTTGAAGCTTTCTTT.

This clone has just a few counts. Germline is not matched at one junction end, which may reflect a read error. The chain links TRBV15 to TRBJ2-5, with D hard to call. Per germline, CDR1 LNHNV and CDR2 YYDKDF (reference sequence). This CDR3 comprises 14 residues. The chain's CDR3 is CATSGDPHQETQYF. For the CDR3, the DNA is TGTGCCACCAGCGGAGATCCTCATCAAGAGACCCAGTACTTC.

The chain employs TRBV28 and TRBJ2-4; TRBD1 matches 11 bases. Germline V lookup: CDR1 MDHEN, CDR2 SYDVKM. The CDR3 has 17 residues. Trimming removed 3 bases from V and 3 bases from J; junction bases left unmatched: 7. As DNA, the CDR3 is TGTGCCAGCAGTTTCCTGGGACAGGGGGGTGTCAAAAACATTCAGTACTTC. It yields the protein CASSFLGQGGVKNIQYF.

This clone was detected a few times. The chain carries TRBV19 and TRBJ2-3, with D uncertain. V gave up 1 base and J gave up 3 bases, with 8 bases separating them. CDR1 and CDR2 (germline): LNHDA, SQIVND (reference sequence). The CDR3 sequence is 14 residues long. CDR3 amino acids: CASSIGRSTDTQYF. For the CDR3, the DNA is TGTGCCAGTAGTATAGGCAGATCTACAGATACGCAGTATTTT. Together with reference TRBV19 and TRBJ2-3, the CDR3 gives the full variable domain: DGGITQSPKYLFRKEGQNVTLSCEQNLNHDAMYWYRQDPGQGLRLIYYSQIVNDFQKGDIAEGYSVSREKKESFPLTVTSAQKNPTAFYLCASSIGRSTDTQYFGPGTRLTVL.

This clone was recorded a few times. CDR3 amino acids: CASKDQGGSPLHF. In DNA form, the CDR3 reads TGTGCCAGCAAAGATCAGGGGGGATCACCCCTCCACTTT. The chain is built from TRBV25-1 and TRBJ1-6; TRBD1 aligns across 7 bases. J gave up 10 bases and V 7 bases, and 7 bases lay outside the gene matches. CDR3 length: 13 amino acids. CDR1 is MGHDK, CDR2 SYGVNS, per germline.

This clone was seen ten or more times. This chain joins TRBV29-1 and TRBJ2-6, with a tentative D call TRBD2 (5 bases). The CDR3 extends over 15 amino acids. V was clipped by 4 bases and J by 2 bases, with 12 bases between them. Germline CDR1 is SQVTM and CDR2 is ANQGSEA. The CDR3 loop is CSVGGPVTGANVLTF. The CDR3, as DNA: TGCAGCGTTGGAGGGCCAGTAACTGGGGCCAACGTCCTGACTTTC.

Only a few counts were recorded for this clone. The chain recombines TRBV11-2 with TRBJ1-5; possibly TRBD1 for D (5 bases). Germline CDR1 SGHAT, CDR2 FQNNGV. Deletions cut 1 base from V and 9 bases from J, with 10 bases between. The CDR3 spans 13 residues. CDR3 amino acids: CASSLGGERPQHF. DNA for the CDR3: TGTGCCAGCAGCTTAGGGGGGGAGAGGCCCCAGCATTTT.

To note about this clone: Other DNA sequences in the sample encode the same CDR3. This rearrangement joins TRBV7-2 to TRBJ2-7; D gene unclear. From germline, CDR1 is SGHTA and CDR2 FQGNSA. This CDR3 is 12 amino acids long. Trimming cost V 1 base and J 4 bases, with 5 bases left between them. As DNA, the CDR3 is TGTGCCAGCAGCTTAGGAGAGTACGAGCAGTACTTC. It is translated as CASSLGEYEQYF.

This clone was counted between two and nine times. This chain connects TRBV7-9 to TRBJ2-1, with 8 positions matching TRBD2. The CDR3 covers 16 residues. J was trimmed by 8 bases and V by 3 bases; bases with no gene match: 12. CDR1 is SEHNR and CDR2 is FQNEAQ in the germline V gene (reference sequence). The DNA for the CDR3 is TGTGCCAGCAGCTTCCAACCTCCGGGACTAGGATATGAGCAGTTCTTC. Translating it yields CASSFQPPGLGYEQFF.

The chain has TRBV7-2 and TRBJ1-2, with 7 positions matching TRBD1. CDR3 length: 15 residues. Germline-derived CDR1 and CDR2 are SGHTA and FQGNSA. The trim removed 4 bases at V and 4 bases at J, leaving 9 bases unmatched. The CDR3 nucleotides read TGTGCCAGCAGCTCCGACAGGGCCTTTGTCTATGGCTACACCTTC. Its protein is CASSSDRAFVYGYTF.

The V gene is TRBV14, the J gene TRBJ2-2, with D maybe TRBD2 (6 bases). CDR1 SGHDN and CDR2 FVKESK come from the germline V gene. Trimming removed 0 bases from V and 7 bases from J, with 12 bases in between. The CDR3 length is 15 residues. The CDR3 nucleotides read TGTGCCAGCAGCCAAGATTTGGCGGGGATCGGGGAGCTGTTTTTT. It is translated as CASSQDLAGIGELFF.

The chain is built from TRBV5-1 and TRBJ2-5; a weak D match, TRBD1 (5 bases). In germline, CDR1 is SGHRS, CDR2 YFSETQ. This CDR3 has 13 residues. Trimming removed 0 bases at V and 5 bases at J, with 8 bases between. This CDR3 reads CASSLDRTETQYF. DNA for the CDR3: TGCGCCAGCAGCTTGGACAGGACGGAGACCCAGTACTTC.